Given below is one T cell receptor beta chain in context. The antigen remains unidentified. J lost 0 bases, V lost 1 base, and 6 bases had no gene match. In germline, CDR1 is MNHEY, CDR2 SMNVEV (reference sequence). The CDR3 runs to 18 residues. The data belong to a study of T cell responses to AZD1222 COVID-19 vaccine. The method was immunoSEQ multiplex PCR; TCRdb's version includes in-frame clones alone and lacks a portion of them. The sample carries more than 120,000 clones, roughly 86% recorded once. Findings and caveats of the study: Two AZD1222 administrations were followed by greater Spike-specific TCR breadth and depth.

The genes are TRBV27 and TRBJ2-6, with 7 nucleotides matching TRBD2. The source is an adult who received the AZD1222 COVID-19 vaccine. Specimen: peripheral blood, collected 28 days after the second AZD1222 dose. The CDR3 nucleotides are TGTGCCAGCAGTTTATTGGGGGGGGTGAGCTCTGGGGCCAACGTCCTGACTTTC. Its protein product is CASSLLGGVSSGANVLTF.